This T cell receptor (beta chain) appears in the sequencing data of a study of T cells in Graves' hyperthyroidism and ophthalmopathy. Points from the study as a whole: Researchers report that a 13 V-J model separated ophthalmopathy from stable hyperthyroidism.

RNA transcripts were the template for amplifying TCR beta CDR3 regions. The TCR CDR3 was amplified in a first-round RT-PCR using the HTBI primer set. Each CDR3 protein gets one entry after TCRdb re-called the multiplex PCR reads with MiXCR. The table shows 660,000 or so distinct CDR3 sequences, with about 45% occurring only once. A remark on this clonotype: The target antigen is unknown.

Germline values: CDR1 DFQATT, CDR2 SNEGSKA (reference sequence). The CDR3 is 12 amino acids. This receptor was taken from an adult man with Graves' disease, either hyperthyroidism or ophthalmopathy (not recorded which). Sequencing was carried out using peripheral blood or thyroid tissue (not recorded which). V is TRBV20-1 and J is TRBJ2-7; 10 bases align to TRBD1. The CDR3 DNA is TGCAGCGCGGGACAGGGGACTCACGAGCAGTACTTC. Amino acids: CSAGQGTHEQYF.